These T cell receptor beta chains were read from a single sample in a study of T cell repertoires in cytomegalovirus infection. MiXCR was run by TCRdb on the reads, yielding one entry per CDR3 protein. This repertoire shows some 220,000 distinct CDR3 sequences, over 9% found once; its top ten account for 1.6%. Sequenced: PBMCs. The receptors were sampled from a human donor in good health (CMV status not recorded). Some clones in this sample may be carry-over from other donors' samples. Both conserved end residues are part of each CDR3. A D gene is named only where the DNA matches it firmly. The size entry is marked missing in some rows and otherwise reads once, few, many or a size class.

DNA: TGCAGTGTTTCGCCAGGGCTCAATGAGCAGTTCTTC
CDR3: CSVSPGLNEQFF
V: TRBV20-1
J: TRBJ2-1
D: .
size: .

DNA: TGCAGTGCGCGGACAGGGGCGAGGTCACCCCTCCACTTT
CDR3: CSARTGARSPLHF
V: TRBV20-1
J: TRBJ1-6
D: TRBD1
size: .

DNA: TGTGCCAGCAGCCTGCGTCAGGGGGGTCAGCCCCAGCATTTT
CDR3: CASSLRQGGQPQHF
V: TRBV7-2
J: TRBJ1-5
D: TRBD1
size: many

DNA: TGTGCCAGCGGTACACCGGGGAATGAGCAGTTCTTC
CDR3: CASGTPGNEQFF
V: TRBV6-1
J: TRBJ2-1
D: .
size: many

DNA: TGCAGCGTTGTGCTCGGTGGCAATCAGCCCCAGCATTTT
CDR3: CSVVLGGNQPQHF
V: TRBV29-1
J: TRBJ1-5
D: .
size: few

DNA: TGTGCCAGCAGCCCACAAGGCCCCCATGCGGTAGCTTTCTTT
CDR3: CASSPQGPHAVAFF
V: TRBV7-2
J: TRBJ1-1
D: .
size: many

DNA: TGCGCCAGCAGCTTGGCGGCCAGGGGTAGTATTCTCTCTGGAAACACCATATATTTT
CDR3: CASSLAARGSILSGNTIYF
V: TRBV5-1
J: TRBJ1-3
D: .
size: .

DNA: TGTGCCAGCAACGACAGGGGGACTATCACTGAAGCTTTCTTT
CDR3: CASNDRGTITEAFF
V: TRBV6-5
J: TRBJ1-1
D: TRBD1
size: .

DNA: TGTGCCAGCAGTTCCGGACAGGAGGCCCACAAATCCGAGCAGTACTTC
CDR3: CASSSGQEAHKSEQYF
V: TRBV28
J: TRBJ2-7
D: TRBD1
size: few

DNA: TGTGCCAGCAGTCCTCAGGGGAACACTGAAGCTTTCTTT
CDR3: CASSPQGNTEAFF
V: TRBV12-3/TRBV12-4
J: TRBJ1-1
D: .
size: many

DNA: TGTGCCAGCAGCTTGGCCAGTCTGCAGACCTATGGCTACACCTTC
CDR3: CASSLASLQTYGYTF
V: TRBV5-5
J: TRBJ1-2
D: .
size: .

DNA: TGTGCCAGCAGCTTAGCGGGGCAGCATTATGGCTACACCTTC
CDR3: CASSLAGQHYGYTF
V: TRBV7-8
J: TRBJ1-2
D: .
size: few

DNA: TGTGCCAGCAGCTTAGTTGTCGGACAGACCTACGAGCAGTACTTC
CDR3: CASSLVVGQTYEQYF
V: TRBV7-2
J: TRBJ2-7
D: .
size: many

DNA: TGTGCCAGCAGTCCCCGAAAAGGGACAGGGACCGGTGGCTACACCTTC
CDR3: CASSPRKGTGTGGYTF
V: TRBV7-2
J: TRBJ1-2
D: TRBD1
size: many

DNA: TGTGCCAGCAGTCAGGGACAGGCAATCAAAGAGACCCAGTACTTC
CDR3: CASSQGQAIKETQYF
V: TRBV12-3/TRBV12-4
J: TRBJ2-5
D: TRBD1
size: many

DNA: TGTGCCAGCAGGCGGGGGGCTTACACCGGGGAGCTGTTTTTT
CDR3: CASRRGAYTGELFF
V: TRBV6-2/TRBV6-3
J: TRBJ2-2
D: TRBD2
size: .

DNA: TGTGCCAGCATCCCCGGGTACACCCCTAATGAAAAACTGTTTTTT
CDR3: CASIPGYTPNEKLFF
V: TRBV2
J: TRBJ1-4
D: .
size: many

DNA: TGTGCCAGCAGTGAAAACAGGGATAATGGCTACACCTTC
CDR3: CASSENRDNGYTF
V: TRBV6-1
J: TRBJ1-2
D: .
size: many

DNA: TGTGCCAGTAGTGAGAGAGTCAACAGGGGGTTCGGTGGCTACACCTTC
CDR3: CASSERVNRGFGGYTF
V: TRBV19
J: TRBJ1-2
D: TRBD1
size: few

DNA: TGTGCCAGCAGCGCAAGGGGCCAGTACCAAGAGACCCAGTACTTC
CDR3: CASSARGQYQETQYF
V: TRBV7-3
J: TRBJ2-5
D: .
size: many

DNA: TGTGCCAGCACTCGATTCGTGGGGGAGGGCTCCTACAATGAGCAGTTCTTC
CDR3: CASTRFVGEGSYNEQFF
V: TRBV12-3/TRBV12-4
J: TRBJ2-1
D: TRBD2
size: many

DNA: TGTGCCAGTTTGGTGAGGGGCGCCTACAATGAGCAGTTCTTC
CDR3: CASLVRGAYNEQFF
V: TRBV12-3/TRBV12-4
J: TRBJ2-1
D: .
size: .

DNA: TGTGCCAGCAGCTTTCTAGCGGGAGGGCGCGGCACAGATACGCAGTATTTT
CDR3: CASSFLAGGRGTDTQYF
V: TRBV5-5
J: TRBJ2-3
D: TRBD2
size: few

DNA: TGTGCCAGCAGCCCTACAGGGTTAGCTGGGGCCAACGTCCTGACTTTC
CDR3: CASSPTGLAGANVLTF
V: TRBV7-6
J: TRBJ2-6
D: .
size: many

DNA: TGTGCCAGCAGCGTTGAGGGAGGGGTGAACACTGAAGCTTTCTTT
CDR3: CASSVEGGVNTEAFF
V: TRBV9
J: TRBJ1-1
D: .
size: .

DNA: TGTGCCAGTAATACAGGGGTTGGGAGTAATCAGCCCCAGCATTTT
CDR3: CASNTGVGSNQPQHF
V: TRBV19
J: TRBJ1-5
D: TRBD1
size: few

DNA: TGTGCCAGCAGCCAAAATCGTATCAGTGAGCAGTACTTC
CDR3: CASSQNRISEQYF
V: TRBV14
J: TRBJ2-7
D: .
size: many

DNA: TGTGCCAGCAGCTTGGGGGGTACTGGAAGGATCACTGAAGCTTTCTTT
CDR3: CASSLGGTGRITEAFF
V: TRBV7-2
J: TRBJ1-1
D: .
size: many

DNA: TGTGCCAGCAGTTTCTACAGGTCATTCAACTTC
CDR3: CASSFYRSFNF
V: TRBV12-3/TRBV12-4
J: TRBJ2-7
D: .
size: many

DNA: TGTGCCAGCAGCGTAGAAGCAGGGGGAGGCTACGAGCAGTACTTC
CDR3: CASSVEAGGGYEQYF
V: TRBV9
J: TRBJ2-7
D: .
size: .

DNA: TGTGCCAGCCAGGAGGCTGAAGCTTTCTTT
CDR3: CASQEAEAFF
V: TRBV28
J: TRBJ1-1
D: .
size: few

DNA: TGTGCCAGCAGCCCCGGACAGGGGTATAGCAATCAGCCCCAGCATTTT
CDR3: CASSPGQGYSNQPQHF
V: TRBV7-2
J: TRBJ1-5
D: TRBD1
size: many

DNA: TGTGCCAGCAGTGCTAGGGGAATCGGGGGTGGCTACACCTTC
CDR3: CASSARGIGGGYTF
V: TRBV6-1
J: TRBJ1-2
D: .
size: many

DNA: TGTGCCAGCAGCCGACAGGGGAAAGACGAGCAGTACTTC
CDR3: CASSRQGKDEQYF
V: TRBV14
J: TRBJ2-7
D: TRBD1
size: few

DNA: TGTGCCAGCAGTAGGACACCCACATACAATGAGCAGTTCTTC
CDR3: CASSRTPTYNEQFF
V: TRBV2
J: TRBJ2-1
D: .
size: .

DNA: TGTGCCAGTAGTATGGTTAACAGGGGCACCGGGGAGCTGTTTTTT
CDR3: CASSMVNRGTGELFF
V: TRBV19
J: TRBJ2-2
D: TRBD1
size: few

DNA: TGTGCCAGCATCCCTGCGGCTAACACCGGGGAGCTGTTTTTT
CDR3: CASIPAANTGELFF
V: TRBV5-5
J: TRBJ2-2
D: .
size: few

DNA: TGTGCCAGCAGCGCGGGACTAGCGGGAGGGAGGGAGCAGTACTTC
CDR3: CASSAGLAGGREQYF
V: TRBV7-2
J: TRBJ2-7
D: TRBD2
size: many

DNA: TGTGCCAGCAGCAGCGCTGCGGGGGGGAGTGAGACCCAGTACTTC
CDR3: CASSSAAGGSETQYF
V: TRBV7-9
J: TRBJ2-5
D: TRBD2
size: many

DNA: TGTGCCAGTAGTACCCAAACACCCGGACTAGGCCACTCCTACGAGCAGTACTTC
CDR3: CASSTQTPGLGHSYEQYF
V: TRBV19
J: TRBJ2-7
D: TRBD2
size: many

DNA: TGTGCCAGTAGTATGAGAGGATTAGCGGGAGTCGGGAACACCGGGGAGCTGTTTTTT
CDR3: CASSMRGLAGVGNTGELFF
V: TRBV19
J: TRBJ2-2
D: TRBD2
size: many

DNA: TGTGCCAGCAGCCGAGGACTAGCGGGAGGGCTAGGCTCCTACGAGCAGTACTTC
CDR3: CASSRGLAGGLGSYEQYF
V: TRBV27
J: TRBJ2-7
D: TRBD2
size: .

DNA: TGCAGTGCTAGGGACAGGAGCGGGGATACGCAGTATTTT
CDR3: CSARDRSGDTQYF
V: TRBV20-1
J: TRBJ2-3
D: .
size: many

DNA: TGTGCCAGCTCAGGCAGACAATTACGAGTGCAGTACTTC
CDR3: CASSGRQLRVQYF
V: TRBV6-1
J: TRBJ2-7
D: .
size: many

DNA: TGTGCCAGCAGCTTAGGTGGCGCGGTGAACACCGGGGAGCTGTTTTTT
CDR3: CASSLGGAVNTGELFF
V: TRBV7-8
J: TRBJ2-2
D: .
size: many

DNA: TGTGCCAGCAGCTTAGTGGGGGGACAGAACACCGGGGAGCTGTTTTTT
CDR3: CASSLVGGQNTGELFF
V: TRBV7-2
J: TRBJ2-2
D: .
size: many

DNA: TGTGCCAGCAGCCTTCCCGGACAGGGCGTTTCTCGGGAGCAGTACTTC
CDR3: CASSLPGQGVSREQYF
V: TRBV11-3
J: TRBJ2-7
D: TRBD1
size: many

DNA: TGTGCCAGCAGCTACACCTCCGATGAGCAGTTCTTC
CDR3: CASSYTSDEQFF
V: TRBV5-6
J: TRBJ2-1
D: .
size: many

DNA: TGTGCCACCAGCAGAGATCCCCATACCGAAGCTTTCTTT
CDR3: CATSRDPHTEAFF
V: TRBV15
J: TRBJ1-1
D: .
size: .

DNA: TGTGCCAGTAGTGCCCCGGGACGGAAGAACACTGAAGCTTTCTTT
CDR3: CASSAPGRKNTEAFF
V: TRBV19
J: TRBJ1-1
D: .
size: many

DNA: TGTGCCAGCAGCCCGCTCTCGACCGGGGAGCTGTTTTTT
CDR3: CASSPLSTGELFF
V: TRBV7-3
J: TRBJ2-2
D: .
size: many

DNA: TGTGCCAGCAGCCCTCGGGCGGGGGGGCAAACCGGGGAGCTGTTTTTT
CDR3: CASSPRAGGQTGELFF
V: TRBV7-2
J: TRBJ2-2
D: TRBD2
size: many

DNA: TGTGCCAGCAGTTACTCTGGCACAGATACGCAGTATTTT
CDR3: CASSYSGTDTQYF
V: TRBV6-6
J: TRBJ2-3
D: .
size: many